This T cell receptor beta chain was found in a study of OX40 agonist ivuxolimab in advanced cancers. At the level of the study: As their treatment, patients were administered ivuxolimab, an agonistic anti-OX40 (CD134) antibody.

Overall study results and limits: Several nonresponders also turned out to have low normalized T-cell clonal expansion. Dosing at 0.1 to 3.0 mg/kg was accompanied by clonal expansion of CD4+ and CD8+ blood T cells by week 6.

Profiling relied on immunoSEQ multiplex PCR, and the TCRdb table lists in-frame clones only, not all of them. The repertoire has some 100,000 clones, approximately 90% of them found once; the top ten carry approximately 0.55%. In germline, CDR1 is MNHNY, CDR2 SVGAGI (reference sequence). V was pared by 6 bases and J by 5 bases, with 17 bases between. The CDR3 has 14 residues. Details on this clone: The antigen is not known.

The source is an adult with an advanced solid tumor such as melanoma, head and neck, liver or kidney cancer. This chain joins TRBV6-6 and TRBJ2-7; tentatively, D is TRBD2 (5 bases). The sequencing used CD4+ or CD8+ T cells sorted from blood, collected in a trial of the OX40 agonist ivuxolimab. CDR3 bases: TGTGCCAGCAGACTTGGGGATGTCGGGGACGAGCAGTACTTC. Translation gives CASRLGDVGDEQYF.